Following are 25 T cell receptor beta chains from one sample sequenced in a study of T cell responses to AZD1222 COVID-19 vaccine. Sequenced by immunoSEQ multiplex PCR; TCRdb stores in-frame clones only, minus some. The sample holds 100,000 to 150,000 clones, roughly 90% seen once. This specimen was peripheral blood, taken 28 days after the second AZD1222 dose. The receptor set was obtained from an adult who received the AZD1222 COVID-19 vaccine.

This chain joins TRBV15 and TRBJ2-5; D is possibly TRBD2 (5 bases). Germline loops: CDR1 LNHNV, CDR2 YYDKDF (reference sequence). V lost 0 bases to trimming and J lost 5 bases, with 10 bases between them. This CDR3 is built from 14 residues. The CDR3: CATSRERATETQYF. CDR3 nucleotide sequence: TGTGCCACCAGCAGAGAGAGGGCTACGGAGACCCAGTACTTC.

This chain connects TRBV29-1 to TRBJ1-3; D is uncertain. The germline V gene encodes CDR1 SQVTM and CDR2 ANQGSEA. Trimming left V 0 bases short and J 2 bases short, with 5 bases between. This CDR3 has 13 residues. The CDR3: CSVEDLAGNTIYF. The CDR3 bases are TGCAGCGTTGAAGATCTAGCTGGAAACACCATATATTTT.

The gene calls are TRBV7-9 and TRBJ1-2; D unresolved. With 5 bases removed from V and 4 bases from J, the gap between germline ends came to 11 bases. There are 13 residues in the CDR3. Germline V gives CDR1 SEHNR, CDR2 FQNEAQ (reference sequence). CDR3 in amino acids: CASSPQSLYGYTF. For the CDR3, the DNA is TGTGCCAGCAGCCCCCAGTCCCTCTATGGCTACACCTTC.

The CDR3 sequence is CASSSCPSGGTEAFF. As DNA, the CDR3 is TGTGCCAGCAGCAGCTGCCCTTCCGGAGGGACTGAAGCTTTCTTT. The chain combines TRBV21-1 with TRBJ1-1. TRBV21-1 is a known pseudogene. The CDR3 consists of 15 residues.

The J gene is TRBJ2-5, the V gene TRBV5-1; 8 bases map to TRBD1. The germline CDR1 and CDR2 sequences are SGHRS and YFSETQ. The trim removed 2 bases at V and 1 base at J, leaving 4 bases unmatched. The CDR3 loop spans 15 amino acids. In DNA, the CDR3 is TGCGCCAGCAGCTTACAGGGGGGACCCCAAGAGACCCAGTACTTC. Amino acids: CASSLQGGPQETQYF.

V and J are TRBV6-1 and TRBJ2-7, with D possibly being TRBD1 or TRBD2 (5 bases each). Germline CDR1 is MNHNS and CDR2 is SASEGT. The CDR3 has 14 amino acids. V gave up 3 bases and J gave up 0 bases, with 9 bases separating them. The chain's CDR3 is CASSDVGPSYEQYF. CDR3 DNA: TGTGCCAGCAGTGACGTGGGACCCTCCTACGAGCAGTACTTC.

The chain uses TRBV6-5 and TRBJ1-5; D gene unclear. This CDR3 has 16 amino acids. The V gene lost 0 bases and the J gene lost 1 base, with 10 bases spanning the gap. Germline V gene sequence: CDR1 MNHEY, CDR2 SVGAGI. CDR3 protein: CASSYSIFGSNQPQHF. As DNA, the CDR3 is TGTGCCAGCAGTTACTCGATTTTTGGAAGCAATCAGCCCCAGCATTTT.

V and J are TRBV28 and TRBJ1-6, with D possibly being TRBD1 (5 bases). Per the germline V gene, CDR1 is MDHEN and CDR2 is SYDVKM. V was pared by 6 bases and J by 8 bases, with 11 bases between. The length of the CDR3 is 13 residues. For the CDR3, the DNA is TGTGCCAGCAGGAGGGGAAGGGATTCACCCCTCCACTTT. It translates to CASRRGRDSPLHF.

The chain is built from TRBV4-1 and TRBJ2-2; 9 bases align to TRBD1. After removal of 4 bases from V and 6 bases from J, the junction contained 6 bases not matched to a gene. CDR3 length equals 15 residues. Germline CDR1 reads MGHRA; CDR2 reads YSYEKL. Here the CDR3 reads CASSLRGQGSGELFF. The CDR3 DNA sequence: TGCGCCAGCAGCCTCCGGGGACAGGGTTCCGGGGAGCTGTTTTTT.

This chain joins TRBV27 and TRBJ2-1, with a possible D match to TRBD1 (5 bases). Looked up from germline, CDR1 is MNHEY and CDR2 is SMNVEV (reference sequence). Trimming took off 1 base at V and 7 bases at J, with 8 bases between the two ends. The CDR3 totals 13 residues. The CDR3 sequence is CASSLFPGNEQFF. The CDR3 DNA sequence: TGTGCCAGCAGTTTATTCCCAGGGAATGAGCAGTTCTTC.

The chain joins TRBV28 to TRBJ1-4; no clear D. The ends were cut back, 4 bases at V and 8 bases at J, with 14 bases in the middle. Germline-derived CDR1 and CDR2 are MDHEN and SYDVKM. CDR3 size: 14 residues. CDR3 sequence reads: CASSSLGSGEKLFF. As DNA, the CDR3 is TGTGCCAGCAGTTCCCTGGGGTCGGGGGAAAAACTGTTTTTT. Full variable domain (missing parts from reference TRBV28 and TRBJ1-4): DVKVTQSSRYLVKRTGEKVFLECVQDMDHENMFWYRQDPGLGLRLIYFSYDVKMKEKGDIPEGYSVSREKKERFSLILESASTNQTSMYLCASSSLGSGEKLFFGSGTQLSVL.

The gene calls are TRBV2 and TRBJ1-5; D is ambiguous. Germline V gene data show CDR1 as SNHLY and CDR2 as FYNNEI. This CDR3 comprises 15 residues. Deletions cut 5 bases from V and 0 bases from J, with 11 bases between. The CDR3 DNA is TGTGCCAGCAGTTCGTATAGGGATAGCAATCAGCCCCAGCATTTT. The encoded protein is CASSSYRDSNQPQHF.

This clone has a single count. The rearrangement uses TRBV18 and TRBJ2-2; 8 nucleotides line up with TRBD1. The ends lost 6 bases at V and 0 bases at J; junction bases unmatched: 3. This CDR3 contains 15 residues. CDR1 and CDR2 (germline): KGHSH, LQKENI. DNA of the CDR3: TGTGCCAGCTCGACAGGGGCCTCGAACACCGGGGAGCTGTTTTTT. Its protein product is CASSTGASNTGELFF. The entire variable domain, with the rest obtained from reference TRBV18 and TRBJ2-2, is as follows: NAGVMQNPRHLVRRRGQEARLRCSPMKGHSHVYWYRQLPEEGLKFMVYLQKENIIDESGMPKERFSAEFPKEGPSILRIQQVVRGDSAAYFCASSTGASNTGELFFGEGSRLTVL.

The table lists this clone with a few counts. The V and J genes are TRBV30 and TRBJ2-3; tentatively, D is TRBD1 or TRBD2 (5 bases each). Germline CDR1 is GTSNPN and CDR2 is SVGIG (reference sequence). The CDR3 is 14 amino acids. V lost 4 bases and J lost 2, with 13 bases in between. The CDR3 loop is CAWKRGRITDTQYF. The CDR3 nucleotides are TGTGCCTGGAAACGGGGACGAATCACAGATACGCAGTATTTT. Combining the CDR3 with reference TRBV30 and TRBJ2-3 gives the whole variable domain SQTIHQWPATLVQPVGSPLSLECTVEGTSNPNLYWYRQAAGRGLQLLFYSVGIGQISSEVPQNLSASRPQDRQFILSSKKLLLSDSGFYLCAWKRGRITDTQYFGPGTRLTVL.

The chain recombines TRBV13 with TRBJ1-4; 8 nucleotides match TRBD1. J lost 8 bases, V lost 1 base, and 6 bases had no gene match. CDR1 is PRHDT, CDR2 FYEKMQ, per germline (reference sequence). The CDR3 totals 15 residues. CDR3 sequence reads: CASSLVAGGEEKLFF. The CDR3 DNA is TGTGCCAGCAGCTTAGTGGCAGGGGGCGAGGAAAAACTGTTTTTT.

V and J are TRBV5-1 and TRBJ2-3; 16 bases map to TRBD2. The CDR3 extends over 19 amino acids. V was clipped by 4 bases and J by 6 bases; unmatched bases: 14. Germline V gene data show CDR1 as SGHRS and CDR2 as YFSETQ. As DNA, the CDR3 is TGCGCCAGCAGCCAGAATTCCGGGACTAGCGGGAGGGGATGGGATACGCAGTATTTT. It specifies CASSQNSGTSGRGWDTQYF.

V is TRBV30 and J is TRBJ2-1; D unresolved. CDR1 is GTSNPN and CDR2 is SVGIG in the germline V gene (reference sequence). This CDR3 is 13 amino acids long. V lost 0 bases and J lost 6, with 9 bases in between. CDR3 amino acids: CAWSVPFRNEQFF. CDR3 sequence (DNA): TGTGCCTGGAGTGTACCCTTCCGCAATGAGCAGTTCTTC.

The gene calls are TRBV28 and TRBJ2-7; perhaps TRBD2 as D (6 bases). The V gene's germline CDR1 is MDHEN and CDR2 SYDVKM. Trimming took 4 bases from V and 9 from J, leaving 19 bases between them. CDR3 size: 14 residues. The CDR3 DNA is TGTGCCAGCAGTTCACCCTCGTTAGGGGAGGTGCAGTACTTC. Protein product: CASSSPSLGEVQYF.

The J gene is TRBJ2-7, the V gene TRBV6-5; 14 positions match TRBD2. The CDR3 is 15 amino acids. Germline CDR1 reads MNHEY; CDR2 reads SVGAGI. The V gene end was trimmed by 6 bases and the J gene end by 2 bases; junction bases not matched to a gene: 3. The CDR3 region is CASSQGLAGAYEQYF. The CDR3 DNA sequence: TGTGCCAGCAGCCAGGGACTAGCGGGAGCCTACGAGCAGTACTTC.

The rearrangement uses TRBV19 and TRBJ2-3; 14 bases are a match to TRBD2. The germline V gene has CDR1 LNHDA and CDR2 SQIVND (reference sequence). The length of the CDR3 is 15 residues. V gave up 6 bases and J gave up 4 bases; unmatched junction bases: 3. The CDR3 bases are TGTGCCAGTAGCTTGACTAGCGGGAGGGCAGATACGCAGTATTTT. The encoded protein is CASSLTSGRADTQYF.

This rearrangement joins TRBV10-3 to TRBJ1-1, with D unresolved. The CDR3 is made up of 12 amino acids. Germline V gives CDR1 ENHRY, CDR2 SYGVKD. Trimming stripped 11 bases from V and 1 base from J, with 11 bases between. The CDR3 reads CAVGAGNTEAFF. The DNA for the CDR3 is TGTGCCGTCGGAGCTGGGAACACTGAAGCTTTCTTT.

The chain has TRBV6-6 and TRBJ1-5; the D is unclear. There are 13 residues in the CDR3. Germline-derived CDR1 and CDR2 are MNHNY and SVGAGI (reference sequence). Between the trimmed V and J ends, which lost 4 bases and 4 bases, there was a span of 8 bases. CDR3: CASSSGLNQPQHF. Here the CDR3 DNA reads TGTGCCAGCAGTTCGGGATTGAATCAGCCCCAGCATTTT.

This chain joins TRBV6-5 and TRBJ1-2; 7 nucleotides line up with TRBD1. Looked up from germline, CDR1 is MNHEY and CDR2 is SVGAGI. The CDR3 has 13 residues. With V trimmed by 11 bases and J by 2 bases, 8 bases remained unmatched. CDR3 in amino acids: CAGRQGINYGYTF. The CDR3 region has the DNA TGTGCCGGTCGACAGGGAATAAACTATGGCTACACCTTC.

The chain combines TRBV12-3 or TRBV12-4 with TRBJ2-1; D gene unclear. V shed 5 bases and J shed 10 bases, with 9 bases lying between them. The CDR3 extends over 11 amino acids. The CDR3, as DNA: TGTGCCAGCAGTCCTAGACGGGAGCAGTTCTTC. Translated: CASSPRREQFF.

This clone was seen only once. The chain recombines TRBV28 with TRBJ1-1; D might be TRBD1 (6 bases). Trimming shortened V by 3 bases and J by 11 bases, and 16 bases separated the two germline ends. Germline V CDR1 and CDR2: MDHEN, SYDVKM. There are 13 residues in the CDR3. The CDR3 region has the DNA TGTGCCAGCAGTTTCACCCCGAACAGGGCCGCTTTCTTT. This translates into CASSFTPNRAAFF.